The table lists the clone carrying this TCR beta chain with a few counts. As yet, its antigen is unknown. Germline CDR1 is MNHNS and CDR2 is SASEGT. Trimming took 6 bases from V and 4 from J; bases not matched to a gene: 7. The CDR3 has 14 residues. Library preparation (for TCRbeta) was performed with unique molecular identifiers. TCRdb itself ran the PCR reads through MiXCR, one entry per CDR3 protein. The sample holds more than 400,000 distinct CDR3 sequences, roughly an eighth seen once. The source of the sample is a study of T-cell reconstitution after alpha-beta-depleted transplantation in children. Notes on the study in general: The study reportedly traced alpha-beta T cells about two months after transplant to several hundred expanded graft clones. It was surviving recipient T cells and thymic progenitors that gave some patients high TCRbeta diversity at day 60.

The chain links TRBV6-1 to TRBJ1-1, with 8 bases lining up with TRBD1. Here the sequenced sample was PBMCs, mostly from graft donor cells, taken 180 days after TCRalphabeta/CD19-depleted stem cell transplant. This clonotype originated in a female patient between 2 and 10 years old who had a stem cell transplant for aplastic anemia, so the T cells may come from the graft donor. The CDR3 DNA sequence: TGTGCCAGCAGGGTCCTAGACAGGGGCACTGAAGCTTTCTTT. Translated: CASRVLDRGTEAFF.